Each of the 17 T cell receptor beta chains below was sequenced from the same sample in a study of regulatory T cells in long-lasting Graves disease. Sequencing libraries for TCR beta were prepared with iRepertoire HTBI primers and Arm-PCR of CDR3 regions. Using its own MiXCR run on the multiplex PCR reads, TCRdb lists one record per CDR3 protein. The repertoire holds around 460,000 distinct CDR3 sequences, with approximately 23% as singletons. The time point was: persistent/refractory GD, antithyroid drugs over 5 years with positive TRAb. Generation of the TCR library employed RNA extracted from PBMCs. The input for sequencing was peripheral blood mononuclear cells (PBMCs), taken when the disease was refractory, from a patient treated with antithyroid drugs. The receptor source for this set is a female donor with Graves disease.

CDR3 nucleotide sequence: TGTGCCTGGAGTTATGAGTTTCAGCCCCAGCATTTT. This gives the protein CAWSYEFQPQHF. The chain couples TRBV30 to TRBJ1-5; D gene unclear. The germline V and J ends were trimmed by 2 bases and 6 bases, with 8 bases remaining between them. The germline V gene has CDR1 GTSNPN and CDR2 SVGIG (reference sequence). CDR3 length: 12 residues.

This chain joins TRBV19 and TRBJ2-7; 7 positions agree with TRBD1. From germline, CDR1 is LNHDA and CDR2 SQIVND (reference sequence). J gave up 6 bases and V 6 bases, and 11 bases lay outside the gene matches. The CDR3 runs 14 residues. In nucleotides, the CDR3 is TGTGCCAGTAGCCCCGGGACAGACCTAGTCGAGCAGTACTTC. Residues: CASSPGTDLVEQYF.

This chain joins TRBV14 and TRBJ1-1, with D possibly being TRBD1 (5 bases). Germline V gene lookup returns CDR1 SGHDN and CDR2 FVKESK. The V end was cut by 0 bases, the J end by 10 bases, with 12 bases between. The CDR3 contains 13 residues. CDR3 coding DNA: TGTGCCAGCAGCCAAGATTTGGCGGGGCGAGCTTTCTTT. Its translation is CASSQDLAGRAFF.

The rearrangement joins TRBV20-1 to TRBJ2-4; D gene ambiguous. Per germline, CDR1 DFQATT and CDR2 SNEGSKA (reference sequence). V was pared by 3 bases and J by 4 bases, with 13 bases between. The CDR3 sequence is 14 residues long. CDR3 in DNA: TGCAGTGCTAGGGCCCCAGTCGTTAAAAACATTCAGTACTTC. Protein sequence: CSARAPVVKNIQYF.

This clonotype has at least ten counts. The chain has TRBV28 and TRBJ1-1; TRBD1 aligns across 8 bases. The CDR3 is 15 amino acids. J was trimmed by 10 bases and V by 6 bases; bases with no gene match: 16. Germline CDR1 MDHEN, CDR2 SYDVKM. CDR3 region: CASSLGQGAIRGAFF. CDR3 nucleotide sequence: TGTGCCAGCAGCCTGGGGCAGGGGGCCATTAGGGGAGCTTTCTTT.

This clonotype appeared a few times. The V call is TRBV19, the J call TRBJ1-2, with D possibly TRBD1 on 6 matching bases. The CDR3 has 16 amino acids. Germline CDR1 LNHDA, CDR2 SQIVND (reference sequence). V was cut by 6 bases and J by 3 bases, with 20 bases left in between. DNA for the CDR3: TGTGCCAGTAGACTGGGCGGGGGGCGCGGGGACTATGGCTACACCTTC. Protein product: CASRLGGGRGDYGYTF. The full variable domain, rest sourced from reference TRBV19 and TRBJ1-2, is DGGITQSPKYLFRKEGQNVTLSCEQNLNHDAMYWYRQDPGQGLRLIYYSQIVNDFQKGDIAEGYSVSREKKESFPLTVTSAQKNPTAFYLCASRLGGGRGDYGYTFGSGTRLTVV.

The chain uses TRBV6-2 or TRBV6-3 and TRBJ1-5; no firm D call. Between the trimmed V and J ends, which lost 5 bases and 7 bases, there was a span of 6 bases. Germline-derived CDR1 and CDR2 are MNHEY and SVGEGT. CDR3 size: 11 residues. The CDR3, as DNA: TGTGCCAGCAGTAACGGCCAGCCCCAGCATTTT. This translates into CASSNGQPQHF.

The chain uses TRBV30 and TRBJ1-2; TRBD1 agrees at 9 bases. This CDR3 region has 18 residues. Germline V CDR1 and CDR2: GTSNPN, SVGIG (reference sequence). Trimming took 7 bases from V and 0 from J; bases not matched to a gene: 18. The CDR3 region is CALRPDLAGTGPNYGYTF. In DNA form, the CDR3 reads TGTGCCTTACGACCCGATCTGGCGGGGACAGGGCCTAACTATGGCTACACCTTC.

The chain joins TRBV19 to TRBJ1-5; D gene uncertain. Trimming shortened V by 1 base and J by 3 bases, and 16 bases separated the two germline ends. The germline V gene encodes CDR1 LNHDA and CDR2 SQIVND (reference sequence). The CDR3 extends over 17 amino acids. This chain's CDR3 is CASSIGFAGRINQPQHF. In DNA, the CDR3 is TGTGCCAGTAGTATAGGGTTCGCGGGGAGAATCAATCAGCCCCAGCATTTT.

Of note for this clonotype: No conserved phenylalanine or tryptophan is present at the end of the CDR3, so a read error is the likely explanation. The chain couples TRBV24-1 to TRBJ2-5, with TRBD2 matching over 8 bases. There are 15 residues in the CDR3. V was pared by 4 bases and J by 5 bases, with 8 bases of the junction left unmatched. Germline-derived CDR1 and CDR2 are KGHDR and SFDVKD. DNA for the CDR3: TGTGCCACCAGTGACCCTCGGGGGGGTGGCGAGACCCAGTACCTC. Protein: CATSDPRGGGETQYL.

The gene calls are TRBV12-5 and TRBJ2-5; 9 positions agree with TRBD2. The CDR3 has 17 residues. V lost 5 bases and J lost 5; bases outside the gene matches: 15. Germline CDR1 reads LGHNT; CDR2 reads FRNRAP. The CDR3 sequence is CASGALAGTQVRETQYF. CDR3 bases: TGTGCTAGTGGTGCTCTAGCGGGGACTCAAGTCCGGGAGACCCAGTACTTC.

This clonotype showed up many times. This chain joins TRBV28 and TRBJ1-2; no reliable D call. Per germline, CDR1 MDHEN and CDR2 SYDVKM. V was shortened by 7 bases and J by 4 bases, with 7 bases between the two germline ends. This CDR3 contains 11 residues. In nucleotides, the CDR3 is TGTGCCAGCACGGATGGCTATGGCTACACCTTC. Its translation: CASTDGYGYTF.

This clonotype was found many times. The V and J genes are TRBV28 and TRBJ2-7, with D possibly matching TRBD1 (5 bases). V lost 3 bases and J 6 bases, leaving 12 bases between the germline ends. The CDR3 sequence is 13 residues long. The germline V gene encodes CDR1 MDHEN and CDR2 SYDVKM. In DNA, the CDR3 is TGTGCCAGCAGTTTGTTTCCAGGGCTCGAGCAGTACTTC. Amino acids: CASSLFPGLEQYF.

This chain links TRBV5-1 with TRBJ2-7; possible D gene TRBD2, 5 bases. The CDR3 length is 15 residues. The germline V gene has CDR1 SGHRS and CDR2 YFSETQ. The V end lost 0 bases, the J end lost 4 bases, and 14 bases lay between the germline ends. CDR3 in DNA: TGCGCCAGCAGCTTGGCCGTCGAGGGAGCTTACGAGCAGTACTTC. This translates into CASSLAVEGAYEQYF.

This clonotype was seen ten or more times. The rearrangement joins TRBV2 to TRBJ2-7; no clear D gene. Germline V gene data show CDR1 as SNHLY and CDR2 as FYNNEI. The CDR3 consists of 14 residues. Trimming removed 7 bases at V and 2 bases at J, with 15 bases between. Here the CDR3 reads CASKRSGATYEQYF. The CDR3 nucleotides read TGTGCCAGCAAGCGTTCAGGTGCTACCTACGAGCAGTACTTC.

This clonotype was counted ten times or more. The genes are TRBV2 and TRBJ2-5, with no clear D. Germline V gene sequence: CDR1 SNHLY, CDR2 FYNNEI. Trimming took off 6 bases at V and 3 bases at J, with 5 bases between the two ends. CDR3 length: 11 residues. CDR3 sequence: CASRTEETQYF. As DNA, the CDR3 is TGTGCCAGCAGGACCGAAGAGACCCAGTACTTC.

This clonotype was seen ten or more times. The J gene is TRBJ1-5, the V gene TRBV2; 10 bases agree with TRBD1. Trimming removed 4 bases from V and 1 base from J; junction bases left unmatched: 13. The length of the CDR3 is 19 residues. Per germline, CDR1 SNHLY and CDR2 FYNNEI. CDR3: CASSGTQTGGYPSNQPQHF. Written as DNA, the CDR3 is TGTGCCAGCAGTGGAACTCAGACAGGGGGCTACCCCAGCAATCAGCCCCAGCATTTT. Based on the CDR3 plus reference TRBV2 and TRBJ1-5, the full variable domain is EPEVTQTPSHQVTQMGQEVILRCVPISNHLYFYWYRQILGQKVEFLVSFYNNEISEKSEIFDDQFSVERPDGSNFTLKIRSTKLEDSAMYFCASSGTQTGGYPSNQPQHFGDGTRLSIL.